This T cell receptor (beta chain) was profiled in a study of radiation and T cells in renal cell carcinoma. In the study overall: Nephrectomy followed 15 Gy stereotactic body radiation by 4 weeks. General observations from the study: In blood, top tumor clones expanded by 2 weeks, shrinking by 4.

The time point: blood 2 weeks post-SBRT. The treatment was: 15 Gy SBRT to primary tumor, nephrectomy 4 weeks later. After SBRT, blood was collected at 2 and 4 weeks, plus baseline. This renal cell carcinoma was of the clear cell type. The protocol was immunoSEQ multiplex PCR, while the TCRdb copy is restricted to in-frame clones and leaves out a portion. The data hold 100,000 to 150,000 clones, with approximately 78% observed a single time. From germline, CDR1 is SEHNR and CDR2 FQNEAQ (reference sequence). The CDR3 length is 15 residues. With 1 base removed from V and 5 bases from J, the gap between germline ends came to 14 bases. Notes on this clone: Its antigen is unidentified.

The sequence came from a woman aged 55-70 years with renal cell carcinoma. The material sequenced was blood, taken from a patient whose treatment included radiotherapy and nephrectomy. This sequence joins TRBV7-9 and TRBJ2-5; maybe TRBD2 (6 bases). CDR3 sequence reads: CASSLVPTSLETQYF. CDR3 DNA: TGTGCCAGCAGCTTAGTCCCGACTAGTCTGGAGACCCAGTACTTC. Full variable domain (remainder filled in from reference TRBV7-9 and TRBJ2-5): DTGVSQNPRHKITKRGQNVTFRCDPISEHNRLYWYRQTLGQGPEFLTYFQNEAQLEKSRLLSDRFSAERPKGSFSTLEIQRTEQGDSAMYLCASSLVPTSLETQYFGPGTRLLVL.